This section outlines one TCR beta chain sequence together with its context. TCRdb reanalyzed the 5' RACE reads and collapses them to one entry per CDR3 protein, without DNA. Its listing shows about 210,000 distinct CDR3 sequences. The sample is drawn from a study of monozygotic twins with inflammatory bowel disease. Germline CDR1 SGDLS, CDR2 YYNGEE. CDR3 length: 14 amino acids. This sequence was found in a human donor with ulcerative colitis or Crohn's disease, or a healthy co-twin of an affected twin (not recorded which). The chain employs TRBV9 and TRBJ2-1; TCRdb picks TRBD1, but there is no DNA to check that call. The sample taken for sequencing was blood. The chain's CDR3 is CASRGPHLGSEQFF.